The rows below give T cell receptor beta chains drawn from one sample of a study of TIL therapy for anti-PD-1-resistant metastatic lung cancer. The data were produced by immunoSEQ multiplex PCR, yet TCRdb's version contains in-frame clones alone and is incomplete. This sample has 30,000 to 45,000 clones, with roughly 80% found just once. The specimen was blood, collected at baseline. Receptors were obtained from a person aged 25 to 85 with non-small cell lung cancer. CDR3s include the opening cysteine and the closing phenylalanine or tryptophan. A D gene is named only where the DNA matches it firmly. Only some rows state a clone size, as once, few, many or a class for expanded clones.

TGTGCCAGCAGCCTAGGGACAAGGTTCGACGAGCAGTACTTC,CASSLGTRFDEQYF,TRBJ2-7,.,.,TRBV5-5,14
TGTGCCAGCAGCCCCCGGGACAGCCCCTCCAGGGAGACCCAGTACTTC,CASSPRDSPSRETQYF,TRBJ2-5,.,TRBD1,TRBV7-2,16
TGTGCCAGCAGTGACGGGACTAGCGGCAACAATGAGCAGTTCTTC,CASSDGTSGNNEQFF,TRBJ2-1,.,TRBD2,TRBV27,15
TGTGCCTGGGCGGGGGGGCTGAACGCTGAAGCTTTCTTT,CAWAGGLNAEAFF,TRBJ1-1,once,.,TRBV30,13
TGTGCCAGTAGTATATCATGGACAGAGGGGGTAGAGACCCAGTACTTC,CASSISWTEGVETQYF,TRBJ2-5,.,.,TRBV19,16
TGTGCCAGCAGCTTATCTAACTATGGCTACACCTTC,CASSLSNYGYTF,TRBJ1-2,once,.,TRBV7-2,12
TGTGCCAGCAGTTTTTTCTCGCTGGAGCAGTACTTC,CASSFFSLEQYF,TRBJ2-7,.,.,TRBV28,12
TGTGCCAGCTCCCTCAACAGGGAAGCTTTCTTT,CASSLNREAFF,TRBJ1-1,.,.,TRBV18,11
TGTGCCAGCAGCTCTAGACAGTCCGAGCAGTACTTC,CASSSRQSEQYF,TRBJ2-7,few,.,TRBV7-2,12
TGTGCCAGCAAAGGCAGGTCCTACGAGCAGTACTTC,CASKGRSYEQYF,TRBJ2-7,.,.,TRBV2,12
TGCGCCAGCAGCCCTCCCGGGACTAGCGGTTACACAGATACGCAGTATTTT,CASSPPGTSGYTDTQYF,TRBJ2-3,.,TRBD2,TRBV23-1,17
TGTGCCAGCAGCGTAACGGATAGCACAGATACGCAGTATTTT,CASSVTDSTDTQYF,TRBJ2-3,.,.,TRBV9,14
TGTGCCAGCAGCTTGGGGACAGCGAACACTGAAGCTTTCTTT,CASSLGTANTEAFF,TRBJ1-1,.,.,TRBV5-4,14
TGTGCCAGCAGCTTATCGGTTTCAGAAGCTTTCTTT,CASSLSVSEAFF,TRBJ1-1,.,.,TRBV7-9,12
TGTGCCAGCAGTGGGACAGGGGGCGAGTACGAGCAGTACTTC,CASSGTGGEYEQYF,TRBJ2-7,.,TRBD1,TRBV28,14
TGTGCCAGCAGTTTATTGGGTCAGTTCGCGAACACCGGGGAGCTGTTTTTT,CASSLLGQFANTGELFF,TRBJ2-2,.,.,TRBV27,17
TGTGCCACCAGCAGAGGGGGCGGGACGGGGAACACCGGGGAGCTGTTTTTT,CATSRGGGTGNTGELFF,TRBJ2-2,few,.,TRBV15,17
TGTGCCAGCAGCCCCGCAGGGGGGACTTCTGGGGCCAACGTCCTGACTTTC,CASSPAGGTSGANVLTF,TRBJ2-6,.,.,TRBV27,17
TGTGCCAGCTCGCGGCGGGGGGAAGTCAATGAGCAGTTCTTC,CASSRRGEVNEQFF,TRBJ2-1,.,TRBD2,TRBV18,14
TGTGCCAGTAGTGCGGACAGAAATCAGCCCCAGCATTTT,CASSADRNQPQHF,TRBJ1-5,.,.,TRBV19,13
TGTGCCAGCTTCTACGTAGCTGGAAACACCATATATTTT,CASFYVAGNTIYF,TRBJ1-3,.,.,TRBV5-5,13
TGTGCCAGCAGCTTGGTAAGGAATGAGCAGTTCTTC,CASSLVRNEQFF,TRBJ2-1,once,.,TRBV5-4,12
TGTGCCAGCAGTGCCAGGGAGGGGGCCAACGTCCTGACTTTC,CASSAREGANVLTF,TRBJ2-6,.,.,TRBV6-1,14
TGCGCCAGCAGCCTAACGACAGGCGTGAGCTATGGCTACACCTTC,CASSLTTGVSYGYTF,TRBJ1-2,.,.,TRBV5-1,15
TGCAGCGTTGAAGTTTTTCAGGGTGGAGTAACTAATGAAAAACTGTTTTTT,CSVEVFQGGVTNEKLFF,TRBJ1-4,.,.,TRBV29-1,17
TGTGCCAGCAGCGTAGGTTTTTTAGGCACAGATACGCAGTATTTT,CASSVGFLGTDTQYF,TRBJ2-3,.,.,TRBV9,15
TGTGCCAGCAGCGTTCTGACTAGCGGGAGCCCAGATACGCAGTATTTT,CASSVLTSGSPDTQYF,TRBJ2-3,.,TRBD2,TRBV9,16
TGTGCCAGCAGTGAGACATCGGGCCCTAATGAAAAACTGTTTTTT,CASSETSGPNEKLFF,TRBJ1-4,medium-sized,.,TRBV6-1,15
TGTGCCAGCAGTTATTCTCGGGGGGGAGGAACTGAAGCTTTCTTT,CASSYSRGGGTEAFF,TRBJ1-1,.,.,TRBV6-5,15
TGCGCCAGCAGCCAACGGGGGGCGATTGAAAAACTGTTTTTT,CASSQRGAIEKLFF,TRBJ1-4,.,.,TRBV4-3,14
TGTGCCTGGAGACCTCACACAGGGACGGGCACCGGGGAGCTGTTTTTT,CAWRPHTGTGTGELFF,TRBJ2-2,.,.,TRBV30,16
TGCGCCAGCAGCGTGGGACAGACCTACGAGCAGTACTTC,CASSVGQTYEQYF,TRBJ2-7,.,TRBD1,TRBV5-1,13
TGTGCCAGCAGTTTGTTCGGACAGGGAGGCACCGGGGAGCTGTTTTTT,CASSLFGQGGTGELFF,TRBJ2-2,.,TRBD1,TRBV28,16
TGTGCCAGCAGCACTCTAGCGGGGGGAGAGGAGACCCAGTACTTC,CASSTLAGGEETQYF,TRBJ2-5,.,TRBD2,TRBV11-3,15
TGTGCCAGCAGTTTGGTCAAGGGGGCGATGGAGACCCAGTACTTC,CASSLVKGAMETQYF,TRBJ2-5,.,TRBD1,TRBV28,15
TGCGCCAGCAGCTTGGACGAAAAACTGTTTTTT,CASSLDEKLFF,TRBJ1-4,.,.,TRBV5-1,11
TGTGCCAGCAGCTTGAGTACACCCTCCAAAAACATTCAGTACTTC,CASSLSTPSKNIQYF,TRBJ2-4,.,.,TRBV5-6,15
TGTGCCAGACTGACGCAGGTCTCCGGGGAGCTGTTTTTT,CARLTQVSGELFF,TRBJ2-2,.,.,TRBV19,13
TGTGCCTGGAGTCACGGGGGACAGATCTACGAGCAGTACTTC,CAWSHGGQIYEQYF,TRBJ2-7,.,.,TRBV30,14
TGTGCCAGCAGCGTAGGCCCAGGGAGGAACTACGAGCAGTACTTC,CASSVGPGRNYEQYF,TRBJ2-7,.,.,TRBV9,15
TGTGCCAGCAAGGGGACTAGCGGGGGGCCGGAGTTC,CASKGTSGGPEF,TRBJ2-7,.,TRBD2,TRBV6-5,12
TGTGCCAGCAGTTTATCAACAGGGGCTAACTATGGCTACACCTTC,CASSLSTGANYGYTF,TRBJ1-2,.,TRBD1,TRBV27,15
TGTGCCAGCAGCTTGGGACAGGGGAATGGGCAGCCCCAGCATTTT,CASSLGQGNGQPQHF,TRBJ1-5,.,TRBD1,TRBV9,15
TGTGCCAGTAGTATTCCGGCGGGAGGGAGCACAGATACGCAGTATTTT,CASSIPAGGSTDTQYF,TRBJ2-3,few,TRBD2,TRBV19,16
TGTGCCAGCAGTTTAGTCGATTTAGCTTTCTTT,CASSLVDLAFF,TRBJ1-1,few,.,TRBV28,11
TGTGCCTGGAGCCGGGACAGAAAATTGAACTATGGCTACACCTTC,CAWSRDRKLNYGYTF,TRBJ1-2,.,TRBD1,TRBV30,15
TGTGCCAGTAGTATTCGGACAGGGGGTAGGGGAAATCAGCCCCAGCATTTT,CASSIRTGGRGNQPQHF,TRBJ1-5,.,TRBD1,TRBV19,17
TGTGCCAGCAGCTTATTAGGGGAAGTAGAAGCTTTCTTT,CASSLLGEVEAFF,TRBJ1-1,.,.,TRBV7-8,13
TGTGCCACCAGCAGAGAGCCAGATAATTCACCCCTCCACTTT,CATSREPDNSPLHF,TRBJ1-6,.,.,TRBV15,14
TGTGCCAGCAGCTCACCCCCCGGCCTGTACTTC,CASSSPPGLYF,TRBJ2-7,.,.,TRBV11-2,11
TGTGCCAGCAGTTTGACTAGCGGGGGTATTCTGCAGTACTTC,CASSLTSGGILQYF,TRBJ2-7,.,TRBD2,TRBV28,14